This T cell receptor beta chain was obtained from a study of CD8+CD57+ T cells in acquired aplastic anemia (dated 2018 in TCRdb). Notes on the research overall: A mean of about 3.2 ug of DNA, ranging from roughly 0.2 to 27.4 ug, was extracted from sorted CD4+ and CD8+ cells. What the study reported, not specific to this receptor: Although roughly 29 CD8+ CDR3 sequences were shared by patients and controls, these sequences appeared highly expressed in patients and within the immunodominant clones of patients. CD8+ Simpson's diversity did not differ significantly between patients and healthy controls (P=0.060).

Genomic DNA served as template for TCR beta VDJ combination and CDR3 sequence profiling. An Illumina HiSeq 2000 was the platform used for TCR repertoire sequencing. For the original study's pipeline: TRBV/TRBJ rearrangement plots, CDR3 size and DJ length profiles, and Simpson's diversity index were used to evaluate the repertoires. Whichever DNA sequence was most abundant in the deep sequencing data was defined as the immunodominant clone. CDR3 amino acid sequences were checked for sharing across subjects and were also compared against the VDJdb database and published repertoires. TCRdb reworked the public reads: Q25 trimming with fastp, MiXCR clone assembly, productive beta chains retained. Rows with one shared CDR3 protein collapse into an entry with the most common genes and DNA. TCRdb's processing, not the authors', yielded these V and J calls. The sample contains 150,000 to 200,000 distinct CDR3 sequences, 64% of them found a single time. The leading ten clones occupy about half of the sample.

This clonotype was seen more than once but under ten times. The clone's antigen remains unknown. Base qualities are not at hand, and no much larger clone is one base apart. The CDR3, from cysteine to phenylalanine, totals 15 residues. Only CDR3 DNA remains: 45 bases, in frame from the first base. After removal of 3 bases from V and 4 bases from J, the junction retains 5 bases not matched to a gene. Looking up the germline V gene (reference sequence) yields CDR1 SEHNR and CDR2 FQNEAQ. TCR repertoires of sorted CD4+ and CD8+ blood T cells from severe aplastic anemia patients and healthy subjects were deep-sequenced in the study. Ficoll-Paque density gradient centrifugation was used to isolate peripheral blood mononuclear cells. CD4+ and CD8+ T cells were sorted by FACS or magnetic beads before DNA extraction.

Sequences were obtained from sorted CD4+, CD8+, or CD8+CD57+ T cells (not recorded which) from PBMCs. The receptor's source is a human donor with severe aplastic anemia or a healthy control (not recorded which). The chain employs TRBV7-9 and TRBJ2-3; 9 bases in the middle match TRBD2. CDR3 reads: CASSLQREVSDTQYF. The sequenced DNA: TGTGCCAGCAGCTTGCAGCGGGAGGTATCAGATACGCAGTATTTT.